The TCR beta chain described here comes from a study of T cells after yellow fever vaccination. CDR1 and CDR2 from the germline V gene are SQVTM and ANQGSEA. This CDR3 comprises 14 residues. V lost 0 bases to trimming and J lost 7 bases; unmatched junction nucleotides: 3. TCRdb reprocessed the 5' RACE reads via MiXCR and lists one record per CDR3 protein. The sample contains approximately 330,000 distinct CDR3 sequences, approximately 4% of which appear only once. The material sequenced was PBMCs, taken 5 days after the yellow fever booster vaccination. The sequence came from a man aged 18 to 30 who received the YFV17D yellow fever vaccine. The V gene is TRBV29-1, the J gene TRBJ1-2; TRBD1 matches at 12 bases. The DNA of the CDR3 is TGCAGCGTTGAAGATCGGGACAGGGGGCTTGGCTACACCTTC. As protein: CSVEDRDRGLGYTF.